These 6 T cell receptor beta chains were sequenced from one sample in a study of blood T cell repertoires in COVID-19. Assay: immunoSEQ multiplex PCR; the TCRdb copy retains only in-frame clones and omits some. The sample has hundreds of thousands of clones, around 88% seen once. Source material: PBMCs or T cells enriched from blood (not recorded which). These receptors were collected from a woman between 40 and 50 years old who had recovered from COVID-19.

The gene calls are TRBV2 and TRBJ2-6, with 9 bases matching TRBD1. The CDR3 length is 18 residues. From germline, CDR1 is SNHLY and CDR2 FYNNEI. V gave up 7 bases and J gave up 1 base; unmatched junction bases: 11. The CDR3 DNA reads as TGTGCCAGCATCCCCGGGACAGGGAACCCATCTGGGGCCAACGTCCTGACTTTC. Translating it yields CASIPGTGNPSGANVLTF.

V usage is TRBV7-2 and J usage is TRBJ2-3; tentatively, D is TRBD1 (5 bases). The V gene lost 5 bases and the J gene lost 1 base, with 10 bases spanning the gap. CDR1 is SGHTA, CDR2 FQGNSA, per germline. CDR3 length: 14 amino acids. Here the CDR3 DNA reads TGTGCCAGCAGCCCGACCAGGGGCACAGATACGCAGTATTTT. Its translation is CASSPTRGTDTQYF.

This chain connects TRBV5-1 to TRBJ2-1; 16 nucleotides align to TRBD2. CDR1 is SGHRS and CDR2 is YFSETQ in the germline V gene. V lost 3 bases, J lost 8 bases, and 5 bases stayed unmatched. The CDR3 totals 16 residues. The CDR3 here is CASSSGTSGRADEQFF. DNA for the CDR3: TGCGCCAGCAGCTCAGGGACTAGCGGGAGGGCCGATGAGCAGTTCTTC.

The chain couples TRBV5-1 to TRBJ1-1; D possibly corresponds to TRBD1 (5 bases). Deletions cut 2 bases from V and 4 bases from J, with 15 bases between. The CDR3 runs 15 residues. Germline V gene data show CDR1 as SGHRS and CDR2 as YFSETQ. This chain's CDR3 is CASSFRGDLGTEAFF. The CDR3, as DNA: TGCGCCAGCAGCTTCCGTGGGGACTTGGGCACTGAAGCTTTCTTT.

The chain couples TRBV28 to TRBJ2-7; TRBD1 matches at 11 bases. This CDR3 spans 17 amino acids. The germline CDR1 and CDR2 sequences are MDHEN and SYDVKM. The J segment lost 1 base and the V segment lost 3 bases, leaving 8 bases of the junction unmatched. The CDR3 reads CASSFPRTGGGSYEQYF. For the CDR3, the DNA is TGTGCCAGCAGTTTCCCCCGGACAGGGGGCGGTTCCTACGAGCAGTACTTC.

V gene TRBV28 combines with J gene TRBJ2-7; 8 nucleotides line up with TRBD1. Germline CDR1 and CDR2: MDHEN and SYDVKM. The junction had 6 bases not matched to a gene; V was cut back by 8 bases and J by 3 bases. This CDR3 has 13 residues. The CDR3 region is CASEKTGDYEQYF. CDR3 DNA sequence: TGTGCCAGCGAGAAGACAGGGGACTACGAGCAGTACTTC. The whole variable domain, filled in from reference TRBV28 and TRBJ2-7, reads DVKVTQSSRYLVKRTGEKVFLECVQDMDHENMFWYRQDPGLGLRLIYFSYDVKMKEKGDIPEGYSVSREKKERFSLILESASTNQTSMYLCASEKTGDYEQYFGPGTRLTVT.